This T cell receptor (beta chain) was sequenced during a study of CD8+ T cells in alopecia areata. On the study more broadly: Administration of oral tofacitinib to treated patients was at 5 to 10 mg twice daily.

General study results and limits: It was observed that many expanded lesional clones persisted in scalp and blood during tofacitinib. Higher clonality was seen in lesional scalp than in normal scalp, especially in alopecia totalis/universalis.

Following extraction, RNA underwent reverse transcription to cDNA, which served as the sequencing template. Assay: immunoSEQ multiplex PCR; the TCRdb copy retains only in-frame clones and omits some. The table includes 95,000 to 100,000 clones, 55% to 70% detected once. Of note for this clone: Antigen unknown.

Germline assignment: CDR1 MNHNS and CDR2 SASEGT. The CDR3 has 12 amino acids. Trimming took off 3 bases at V and 2 bases at J, with 5 bases between the two ends. As to treatment: oral pan-JAK inhibitor, 5-10 mg twice daily. Collected material from alopecia areata patients comprised lesional scalp punch biopsies and peripheral blood. This TCR came from a human donor with alopecia areata. This specimen consisted of CD8+ T cells sorted from blood, obtained at roughly week 55, from a patient treated with tofacitinib. This chain links TRBV6-1 with TRBJ2-7; D unclear. This CDR3 reads CASSDTTYEQYF. The CDR3 DNA reads as TGTGCCAGCAGTGACACGACCTACGAGCAGTACTTC.